The rows below give T cell receptor beta chains drawn from one sample of a study of shared clonotypes between healthy human individuals. Profiled with immunoSEQ multiplex PCR; TCRdb holds only in-frame clones, not every one. In the table there are around 580,000 clones, 95% to 98% of which are singletons. The sample taken for sequencing was naive CD8+ T cells sorted from blood. All receptors come from a man aged 25 to 40 in good health. Both conserved end residues are part of each CDR3. Fields, in order: J gene, V gene, CDR3 length, clone size, CDR3 protein. A row's size may be missing; if present it is once, few, many or a size class.

j_gene: TRBJ2-5; v_gene: TRBV7-9; len: 16; abundance: -; CDR3aa: CASSTSGRGLQETQYF
j_gene: TRBJ2-1; v_gene: TRBV9; len: 12; abundance: once; CDR3aa: CASSGLAYEQFF
j_gene: TRBJ2-7; v_gene: TRBV6-5; len: 9; abundance: -; CDR3aa: CASSYEQYF
j_gene: TRBJ2-7; v_gene: TRBV7-6; len: 15; abundance: -; CDR3aa: CASSHTAGFSYEQYF
j_gene: TRBJ2-7; v_gene: TRBV29-1; len: 12; abundance: -; CDR3aa: CSVRDSGYEQYF
j_gene: TRBJ2-1; v_gene: TRBV27; len: 17; abundance: -; CDR3aa: CASSLSPGTRVGNEQFF
j_gene: TRBJ2-2; v_gene: TRBV29-1; len: 14; abundance: -; CDR3aa: CSVPTGIRTGELFF
j_gene: TRBJ2-7; v_gene: TRBV11-2; len: 13; abundance: -; CDR3aa: CASSLADTYEQYF
j_gene: TRBJ2-7; v_gene: TRBV29-1; len: 14; abundance: -; CDR3aa: CSVAPTGTSYEQYF
j_gene: TRBJ2-1; v_gene: TRBV7-9; len: 11; abundance: -; CDR3aa: CASRLQNEQFF
j_gene: TRBJ2-1; v_gene: TRBV5-6; len: 13; abundance: -; CDR3aa: CASSLARGNEQFF
j_gene: TRBJ2-1; v_gene: TRBV4-1; len: 16; abundance: once; CDR3aa: CASSGVAGSRYNEQFF
j_gene: TRBJ2-1; v_gene: TRBV30; len: 14; abundance: -; CDR3aa: CAWNSFAGDNEQFF
j_gene: TRBJ2-7; v_gene: TRBV18; len: 13; abundance: once; CDR3aa: CASSLGPRDEQYF
j_gene: TRBJ2-7; v_gene: TRBV14; len: 17; abundance: -; CDR3aa: CASSLITPGQGIYEQYF
j_gene: TRBJ2-7; v_gene: TRBV6-1; len: 16; abundance: once; CDR3aa: CASSEARGDHQYEQYF
j_gene: TRBJ1-4; v_gene: TRBV28; len: 14; abundance: -; CDR3aa: CASSSSTGYEKLFF
j_gene: TRBJ1-2; v_gene: TRBV4-1; len: 14; abundance: -; CDR3aa: CASSQRLGLYGYTF
j_gene: TRBJ2-5; v_gene: TRBV5-1; len: 16; abundance: -; CDR3aa: CASSSAGTGGAETQYF
j_gene: TRBJ2-1; v_gene: TRBV4-3; len: 16; abundance: -; CDR3aa: CASSHKQGPSYNEQFF
j_gene: TRBJ2-1; v_gene: TRBV27; len: 15; abundance: -; CDR3aa: CASSLGALLDNEQFF
j_gene: TRBJ2-1; v_gene: TRBV15; len: 14; abundance: -; CDR3aa: CATSRGGDYNEQFF